This is a list of T cell receptor beta chains from one sample in a study of blood T cells in healthy people across ages. Each CDR3 protein gets one entry after TCRdb re-called the 5' RACE reads with MiXCR. The sample has around 870,000 distinct CDR3 sequences, under 35% seen once. Sequenced sample: blood. These receptors all come from a woman of 80 years or more in good health. The CDR3 runs from the conserved cysteine through the conserved F or W. D genes are given only for firm matches. Clone sizes are given selectively: once, few, many, or a class where the clone is expanded.

V: TRBV11-2
J: TRBJ2-7
D: .
size: many
CDR3: CASSLGGTTGSPYEQYF
DNA: TGTGCCAGCAGCTTAGGGGGGACCACAGGTTCACCCTACGAGCAGTACTTC

V: TRBV4-3
J: TRBJ2-7
D: TRBD1
size: many
CDR3: CASSQEFNQDRGYEQYF
DNA: TGCGCCAGCAGCCAAGAATTCAATCAGGACAGGGGTTACGAGCAGTACTTC

V: TRBV5-1
J: TRBJ1-1
D: .
size: .
CDR3: CASSSHGVMNTEAFF
DNA: TGCGCCAGCAGCTCCCACGGGGTCATGAACACTGAAGCTTTCTTT

V: TRBV20-1
J: TRBJ2-7
D: .
size: many
CDR3: CSARRQKSYEQYF
DNA: TGCAGTGCTAGGCGGCAAAAGTCCTACGAGCAGTACTTC

V: TRBV25-1
J: TRBJ2-1
D: .
size: few
CDR3: CASSVFGRVAVNEQFF
DNA: TGTGCCAGCAGTGTTTTTGGCAGGGTTGCGGTCAATGAGCAGTTCTTC

V: TRBV5-1
J: TRBJ2-5
D: .
size: few
CDR3: CASSLAPGAQTQYF
DNA: TGCGCCAGCAGCTTGGCTCCGGGGGCTCAGACCCAGTACTTC

V: TRBV20-1
J: TRBJ2-5
D: .
size: many
CDR3: CSATENQETQYF
DNA: TGCAGTGCTACAGAAAATCAAGAGACCCAGTACTTC

V: TRBV7-2
J: TRBJ2-5
D: .
size: many
CDR3: CASSLALRGRKETQYF
DNA: TGTGCCAGCAGCTTAGCCCTACGGGGGAGAAAAGAGACCCAGTACTTC

V: TRBV20-1
J: TRBJ2-5
D: .
size: .
CDR3: CSAMGHGNEQYF
DNA: TGCAGTGCTATGGGACACGGCAATGAGCAGTACTTC

V: TRBV6-2/TRBV6-3
J: TRBJ1-2
D: .
size: few
CDR3: CASSYPSGRAVNYGYTF
DNA: TGTGCCAGCAGTTATCCATCCGGGAGAGCAGTTAACTATGGCTACACCTTC

V: TRBV20-1
J: TRBJ1-1
D: TRBD1
size: .
CDR3: CSARNRGEGTEAFF
DNA: TGCAGTGCTCGAAACAGGGGTGAGGGCACTGAAGCTTTCTTT

V: TRBV7-9
J: TRBJ2-7
D: TRBD1
size: few
CDR3: CASSLTQGAGDEQYF
DNA: TGTGCCAGCAGCTTAACGCAGGGGGCTGGTGACGAGCAGTACTTC

V: TRBV9
J: TRBJ2-5
D: .
size: .
CDR3: CASSRGGDLTETQYF
DNA: TGTGCCAGCAGCCGAGGGGGAGACTTAACAGAGACCCAGTACTTC

V: TRBV5-1
J: TRBJ2-7
D: TRBD1
size: many
CDR3: CASSLGTGTQGQYF
DNA: TGCGCCAGCAGCCTCGGGACAGGCACTCAGGGGCAGTACTTC

V: TRBV7-9
J: TRBJ2-3
D: .
size: many
CDR3: CASSLHAADTQYF
DNA: TGTGCCAGCAGCTTACATGCGGCAGATACGCAGTATTTT

V: TRBV20-1
J: TRBJ1-4
D: .
size: .
CDR3: CSASRDVNEKLFF
DNA: TGCAGTGCTAGTCGGGACGTTAATGAAAAACTGTTTTTT

V: TRBV10-1
J: TRBJ2-3
D: TRBD2
size: .
CDR3: CASGDSDAGGPSISTDTQYF
DNA: TGCGCCAGCGGTGACTCCGATGCGGGGGGTCCCTCCATTAGTACAGATACGCAGTATTTT

V: TRBV7-2
J: TRBJ2-3
D: TRBD2
size: many
CDR3: CASSSRGGRGSTDTQYF
DNA: TGTGCCAGCAGCAGCCGCGGAGGGCGGGGGAGCACAGATACGCAGTATTTT

V: TRBV20-1
J: TRBJ2-1
D: .
size: .
CDR3: CSARADSNNEQFF
DNA: TGCAGTGCTAGAGCGGACAGTAACAATGAGCAGTTCTTC

V: TRBV6-5
J: TRBJ1-1
D: TRBD1
size: many
CDR3: CASRSDRGNTEAFF
DNA: TGTGCCAGCAGGTCGGACAGGGGGAACACTGAAGCTTTCTTT

V: TRBV20-1
J: TRBJ1-2
D: TRBD1
size: many
CDR3: CSARVQDRLNYGYTF
DNA: TGCAGTGCTAGAGTCCAGGACAGGCTAAACTATGGCTACACCTTC

V: TRBV5-1
J: TRBJ2-3
D: TRBD1
size: many
CDR3: CASSRTGSTDTQYF
DNA: TGCGCCAGCAGTAGGACAGGGTCCACAGATACGCAGTATTTT

V: TRBV7-8
J: TRBJ2-3
D: .
size: few
CDR3: CASSIAWAGGSPDTQYF
DNA: TGTGCCAGCAGCATAGCTTGGGCAGGGGGGAGCCCAGATACGCAGTATTTT

V: TRBV7-9
J: TRBJ2-6
D: .
size: many
CDR3: CASTLAGALSGANVLTF
DNA: TGTGCCAGCACATTAGCCGGGGCTCTCTCTGGGGCCAACGTCCTGACTTTC

V: TRBV20-1
J: TRBJ1-2
D: .
size: many
CDR3: CSATQGGNGYTF
DNA: TGCAGTGCTACCCAAGGGGGGAATGGCTACACCTTC

V: TRBV6-5
J: TRBJ2-5
D: .
size: .
CDR3: CASSYYGGGETQYF
DNA: TGTGCCAGCAGTTACTATGGGGGCGGGGAGACCCAGTACTTC

V: TRBV7-2
J: TRBJ2-1
D: TRBD1
size: many
CDR3: CASSSRTGPREQFF
DNA: TGTGCCAGCAGCTCCAGGACAGGCCCTCGGGAGCAGTTCTTC

V: TRBV7-9
J: TRBJ2-3
D: .
size: few
CDR3: CASSVGEWGPPTDTQYF
DNA: TGTGCCAGCAGCGTAGGAGAGTGGGGTCCCCCCACAGATACGCAGTATTTT

V: TRBV30
J: TRBJ1-2
D: .
size: many
CDR3: CAWTQGYYGYTF
DNA: TGTGCCTGGACCCAGGGTTACTATGGCTACACCTTC